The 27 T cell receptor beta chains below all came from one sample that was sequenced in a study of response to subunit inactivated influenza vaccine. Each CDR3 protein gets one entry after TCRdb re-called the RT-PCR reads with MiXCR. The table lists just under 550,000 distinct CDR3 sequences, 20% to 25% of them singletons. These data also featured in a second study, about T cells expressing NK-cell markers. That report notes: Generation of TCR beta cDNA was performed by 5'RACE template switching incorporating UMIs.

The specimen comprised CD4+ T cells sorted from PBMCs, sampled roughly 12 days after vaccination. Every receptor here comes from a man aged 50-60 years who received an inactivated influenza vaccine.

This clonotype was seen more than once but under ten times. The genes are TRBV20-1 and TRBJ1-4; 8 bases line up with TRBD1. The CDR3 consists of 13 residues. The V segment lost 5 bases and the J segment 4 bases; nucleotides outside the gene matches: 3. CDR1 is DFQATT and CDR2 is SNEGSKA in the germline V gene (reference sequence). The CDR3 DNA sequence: TGCAGTGCTGGGACAGGCGTTAATGAAAAACTGTTTTTT. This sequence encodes CSAGTGVNEKLFF.

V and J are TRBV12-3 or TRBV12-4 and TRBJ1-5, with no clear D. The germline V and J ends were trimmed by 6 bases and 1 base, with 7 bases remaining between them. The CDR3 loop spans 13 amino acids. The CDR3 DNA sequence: TGTGCCAGCAGACCTGACAGCAATCAGCCCCAGCATTTT. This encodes CASRPDSNQPQHF.

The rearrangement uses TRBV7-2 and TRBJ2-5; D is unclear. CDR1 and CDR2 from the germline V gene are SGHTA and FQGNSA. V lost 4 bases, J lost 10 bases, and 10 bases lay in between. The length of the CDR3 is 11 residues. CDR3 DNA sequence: TGTGCCAGCAGCTGGAGACAAAGCCAGTACTTC. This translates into CASSWRQSQYF.

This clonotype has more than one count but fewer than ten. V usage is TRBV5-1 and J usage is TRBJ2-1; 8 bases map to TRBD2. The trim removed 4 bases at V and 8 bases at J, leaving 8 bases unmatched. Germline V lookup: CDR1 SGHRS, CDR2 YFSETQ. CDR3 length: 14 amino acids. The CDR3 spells CASSAPGLVYEQFF. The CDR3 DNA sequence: TGCGCCAGCAGCGCGCCGGGACTAGTTTATGAGCAGTTCTTC.

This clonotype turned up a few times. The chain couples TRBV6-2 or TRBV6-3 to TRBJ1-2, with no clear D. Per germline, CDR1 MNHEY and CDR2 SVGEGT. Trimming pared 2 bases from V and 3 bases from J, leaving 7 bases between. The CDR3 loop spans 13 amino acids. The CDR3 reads CASSYRGYYGYTF. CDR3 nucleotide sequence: TGTGCCAGCAGTTACAGAGGCTACTATGGCTACACCTTC.

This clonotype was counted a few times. DNA of the CDR3: TGCGCCAGCAGCCCTGCTCGGGGGGTCTACGAGCAGTACTTC. Protein product: CASSPARGVYEQYF. The chain links TRBV4-3 to TRBJ2-7; TRBD2 matches at 7 bases. This CDR3 is built from 14 residues. The ends lost 4 bases at V and 3 bases at J; junction bases unmatched: 6. CDR1 and CDR2 (germline): LGHNA, YSLEER.

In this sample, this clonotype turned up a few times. The CDR3 loop reads CASSLGVSGRTDTQYF. CDR3 coding DNA: TGTGCCAGCAGCTTAGGTGTGTCGGGGCGCACAGATACGCAGTATTTT. The chain has TRBV7-2 and TRBJ2-3, with D possibly called TRBD1 or TRBD2 (5 bases each). V was pared by 1 base and J by 1 base, with 12 bases between. Germline V gene data show CDR1 as SGHTA and CDR2 as FQGNSA. The CDR3 sequence is 16 residues long.

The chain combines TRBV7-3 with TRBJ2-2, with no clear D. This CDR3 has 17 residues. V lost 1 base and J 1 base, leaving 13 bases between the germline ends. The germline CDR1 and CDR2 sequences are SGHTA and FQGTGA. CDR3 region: CASSLIFSAKNTGELFF. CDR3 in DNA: TGTGCCAGCAGCTTAATTTTCTCAGCAAAGAACACCGGGGAGCTGTTTTTT. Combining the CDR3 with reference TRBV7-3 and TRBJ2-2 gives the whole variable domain GAGVSQTPSNKVTEKGKYVELRCDPISGHTALYWYRQSLGQGPEFLIYFQGTGAADDSGLPNDRFFAVRPEGSVSTLKIQRTERGDSAVYLCASSLIFSAKNTGELFFGEGSRLTVL.

CDR3 amino acids: CSARVGSGGAHEQFF. CDR3 nucleotide sequence: TGCAGTGCTAGAGTAGGTAGCGGGGGGGCACATGAGCAGTTCTTC. The V and J genes are TRBV20-1 and TRBJ2-1; 11 bases fit TRBD2. With 1 base clipped from V and 8 bases from J, the junction kept 7 bases outside the gene matches. The CDR3 contains 15 residues. CDR1 and CDR2 from the germline V gene are DFQATT and SNEGSKA (reference sequence).

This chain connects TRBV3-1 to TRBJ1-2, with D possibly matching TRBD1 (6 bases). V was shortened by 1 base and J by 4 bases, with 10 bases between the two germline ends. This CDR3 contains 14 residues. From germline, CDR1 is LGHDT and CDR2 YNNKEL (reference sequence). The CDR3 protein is CASSQAGAIYGYTF. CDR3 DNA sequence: TGTGCCAGCAGCCAAGCGGGGGCGATCTATGGCTACACCTTC.

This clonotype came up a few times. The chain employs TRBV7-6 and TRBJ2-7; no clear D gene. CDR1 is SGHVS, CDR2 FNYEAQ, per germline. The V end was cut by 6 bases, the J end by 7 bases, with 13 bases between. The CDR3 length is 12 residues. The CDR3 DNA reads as TGTGCCAGCAGATCGTGGGTGGGGGAGCAGTACTTC. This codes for CASRSWVGEQYF.

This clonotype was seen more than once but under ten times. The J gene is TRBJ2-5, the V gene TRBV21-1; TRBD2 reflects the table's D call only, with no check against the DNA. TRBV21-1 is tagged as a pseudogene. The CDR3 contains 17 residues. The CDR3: CASSKRKASGSEETQYF. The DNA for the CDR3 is TGTGCCAGCAGCAAAAGGAAGGCTAGCGGGAGTGAAGAGACCCAGTACTTC.

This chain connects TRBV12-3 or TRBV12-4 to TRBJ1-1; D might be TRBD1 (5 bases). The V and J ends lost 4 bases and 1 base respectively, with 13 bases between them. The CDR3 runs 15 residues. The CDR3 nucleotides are TGTGCCAGCAGTTCGAAAGGACACGAGAACACTGAAGCTTTCTTT. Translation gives CASSSKGHENTEAFF.

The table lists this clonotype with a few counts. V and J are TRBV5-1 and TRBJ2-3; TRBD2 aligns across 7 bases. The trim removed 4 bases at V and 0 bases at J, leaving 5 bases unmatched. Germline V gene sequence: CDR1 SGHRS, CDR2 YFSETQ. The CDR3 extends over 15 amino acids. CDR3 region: CASSTASGSTDTQYF. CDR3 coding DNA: TGCGCCAGCAGCACCGCTAGCGGCAGCACAGATACGCAGTATTTT.

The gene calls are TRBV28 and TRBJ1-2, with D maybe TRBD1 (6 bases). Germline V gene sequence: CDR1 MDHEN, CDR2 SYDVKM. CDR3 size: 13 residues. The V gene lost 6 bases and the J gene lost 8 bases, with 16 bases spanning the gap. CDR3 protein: CASSISGASGYTF. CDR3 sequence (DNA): TGTGCCAGCAGCATTTCAGGGGCATCCGGCTACACCTTC.

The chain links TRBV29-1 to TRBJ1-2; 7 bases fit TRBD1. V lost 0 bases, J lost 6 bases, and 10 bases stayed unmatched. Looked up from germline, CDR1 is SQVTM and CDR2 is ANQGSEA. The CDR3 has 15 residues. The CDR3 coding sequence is TGCAGCGTTGAAGATCGGGACAGAGTCTTTAATGGCTACACCTTC. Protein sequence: CSVEDRDRVFNGYTF.

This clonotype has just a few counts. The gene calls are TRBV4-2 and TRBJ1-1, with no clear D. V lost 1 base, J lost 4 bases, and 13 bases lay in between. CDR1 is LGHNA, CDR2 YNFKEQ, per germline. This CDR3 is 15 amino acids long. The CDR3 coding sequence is TGTGCCAGCAGCCAAGGTCGGCCCGGGGTCACTGAAGCTTTCTTT. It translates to CASSQGRPGVTEAFF.

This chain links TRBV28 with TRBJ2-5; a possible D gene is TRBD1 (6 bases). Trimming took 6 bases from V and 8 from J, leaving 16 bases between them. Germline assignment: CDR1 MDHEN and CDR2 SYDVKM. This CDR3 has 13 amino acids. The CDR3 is CASRIPTGRTQYF. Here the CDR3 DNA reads TGTGCCAGCAGAATACCGACAGGCCGTACCCAGTACTTC.

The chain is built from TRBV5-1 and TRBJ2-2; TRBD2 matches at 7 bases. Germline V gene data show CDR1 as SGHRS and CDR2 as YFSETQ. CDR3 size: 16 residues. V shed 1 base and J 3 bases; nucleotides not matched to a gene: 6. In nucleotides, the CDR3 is TGCGCCAGCAGCTTGTCGGCTAGCGGATACACCGGGGAGCTGTTTTTT. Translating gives CASSLSASGYTGELFF. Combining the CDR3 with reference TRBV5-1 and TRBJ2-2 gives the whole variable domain KAGVTQTPRYLIKTRGQQVTLSCSPISGHRSVSWYQQTPGQGLQFLFEYFSETQRNKGNFPGRFSGRQFSNSRSEMNVSTLELGDSALYLCASSLSASGYTGELFFGEGSRLTVL.

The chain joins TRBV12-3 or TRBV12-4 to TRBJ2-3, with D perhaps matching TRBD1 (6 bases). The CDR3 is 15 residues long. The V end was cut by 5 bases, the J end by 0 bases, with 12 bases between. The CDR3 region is CASSRGTHSTDTQYF. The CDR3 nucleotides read TGTGCCAGCAGTAGGGGGACGCATAGCACAGATACGCAGTATTTT.

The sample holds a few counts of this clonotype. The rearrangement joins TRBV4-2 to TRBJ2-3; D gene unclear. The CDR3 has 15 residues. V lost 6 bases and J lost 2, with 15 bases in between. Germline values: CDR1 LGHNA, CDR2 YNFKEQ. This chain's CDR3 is CASRQSPGLTDTQYF. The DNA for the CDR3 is TGTGCCAGCAGGCAATCACCGGGTCTCACAGATACGCAGTATTTT.

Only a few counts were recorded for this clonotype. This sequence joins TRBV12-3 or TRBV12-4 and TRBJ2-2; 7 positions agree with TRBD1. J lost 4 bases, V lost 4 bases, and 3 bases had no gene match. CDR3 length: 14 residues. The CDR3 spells CASSWTGGTGELFF. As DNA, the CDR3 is TGTGCCAGCAGTTGGACAGGCGGCACCGGGGAGCTGTTTTTT.

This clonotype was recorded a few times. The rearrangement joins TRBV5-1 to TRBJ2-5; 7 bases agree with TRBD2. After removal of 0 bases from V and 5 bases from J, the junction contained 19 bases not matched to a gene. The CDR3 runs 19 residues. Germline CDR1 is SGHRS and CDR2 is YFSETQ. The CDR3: CASSLGAGPRAGVWETQYF. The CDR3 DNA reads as TGCGCCAGCAGCTTGGGAGCGGGCCCGAGGGCGGGGGTCTGGGAGACCCAGTACTTC.

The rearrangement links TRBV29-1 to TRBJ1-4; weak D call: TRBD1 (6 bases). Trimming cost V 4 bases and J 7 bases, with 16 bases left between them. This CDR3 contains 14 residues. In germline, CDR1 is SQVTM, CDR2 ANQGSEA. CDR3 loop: CSVGGGQLGEKLFF. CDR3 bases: TGCAGCGTTGGGGGAGGACAGCTTGGTGAAAAACTGTTTTTT.

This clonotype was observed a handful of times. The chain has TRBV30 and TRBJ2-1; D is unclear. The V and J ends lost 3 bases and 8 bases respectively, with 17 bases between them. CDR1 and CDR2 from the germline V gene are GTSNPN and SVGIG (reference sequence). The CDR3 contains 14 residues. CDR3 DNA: TGTGCCTGGAGGGGGTCTTTCCCCAGCGATGAGCAGTTCTTC. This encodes CAWRGSFPSDEQFF.

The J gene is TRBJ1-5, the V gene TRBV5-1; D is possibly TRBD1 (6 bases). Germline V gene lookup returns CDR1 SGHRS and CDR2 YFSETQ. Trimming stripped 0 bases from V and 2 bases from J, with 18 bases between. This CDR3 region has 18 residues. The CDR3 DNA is TGCGCCAGCAGCTTGGGCCCACAGGGTGGAATCGGCAATCAGCCCCAGCATTTT. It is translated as CASSLGPQGGIGNQPQHF.

The CDR3 region has the DNA TGTGCCAGCACCAGGGACGGAATCACAGATACGCAGTATTTT. Translation gives CASTRDGITDTQYF. The rearrangement uses TRBV28 and TRBJ2-3; perhaps D is TRBD1 or TRBD2 (5 bases each). Trimming cost V 7 bases and J 2 bases, with 13 bases left between them. Germline V CDR1 and CDR2: MDHEN, SYDVKM. CDR3 size: 14 residues.